This TCR beta chain was sequenced during a study of spatial heterogeneity in lung cancer. In the study overall: A consistent excess of beta-chain over alpha-chain sequences was detected. Study-level points and caveats: Tumors with more nonsynonymous mutations had more expanded intratumoral alpha and beta TCRs.

Time point meaning: sample taken at primary tumor resection. Patients with untreated early-stage non-small cell lung cancer, numbering some 72, were the donors. A single record per CDR3 protein comes from TCRdb applying MiXCR to the 5' RACE reads. The top ten hold about 8% of the sample, which has about 3,300 distinct CDR3 sequences, around 12% seen once. This clonotype rates as medium-sized. Its target is unknown. V shed 4 bases and J 3 bases; nucleotides not matched to a gene: 8. Germline V CDR1 and CDR2: SGDLS, YYNGEE. This CDR3 spans 15 amino acids. The TCR sequence derives from a male donor with early-stage non-small cell lung cancer. The chain links TRBV9 to TRBJ2-5, with TRBD2 matching 8 bases. The sequences come from lung tumor tissue, collected at surgery. The CDR3 DNA reads TGTGCCAGCAGCTGGGCCGGGGGGGCAGAAGAGACCCAGTACTTC. Its protein is CASSWAGGAEETQYF.